A selection of T cell receptor beta chains follows, all from one sample in a study of cytomegalovirus exposure and HLA in healthy donors. Method: immunoSEQ multiplex PCR; TCRdb's copy keeps in-frame clones and lacks some. The sample includes just over 150,000 clones, over 60% of them seen just once. Input material: PBMCs. Receptor source: a woman in her forties in good health and CMV-seronegative. The CDR3 runs from the conserved cysteine through the conserved F or W. D genes are given only for firm matches. The size entry is marked missing in some rows and otherwise reads once, few, many or a size class.

TRBD1 | TRBJ2-3 | TRBV5-1 | - | TGCGCCAGCAGCTCCGGACAGGGTAAGGATACGCAGTATTTT | CASSSGQGKDTQYF
- | TRBJ1-2 | TRBV12-5 | - | TGTGCTAGTGGTTTAGGACACTCGGGCTATGGCTACACCTTC | CASGLGHSGYGYTF
- | TRBJ2-3 | TRBV5-1 | - | TGCGCCAGCAGCTTTCTCGATACGCAGTATTTT | CASSFLDTQYF
- | TRBJ2-4 | TRBV6-6 | - | TGTGCCAGCAGTTACGTACAGGGATTAACAAACATTCAGTACTTC | CASSYVQGLTNIQYF
TRBD1 | TRBJ2-7 | TRBV4-1 | few | TGCGCCAGCAGCCACCCGGGACAGGTTTCCTACGAGCAGTACTTC | CASSHPGQVSYEQYF
TRBD2 | TRBJ2-2 | TRBV27 | - | TGTGCCAGCAGTTTGCGGGGGGGCCTTCGCGGGGAGCTGTTTTTT | CASSLRGGLRGELFF
- | TRBJ1-6 | TRBV27 | few | TGTGCCAGCAGTTTATCTGCTCTAGCTAATTCACCCCTCCACTTT | CASSLSALANSPLHF
- | TRBJ2-3 | TRBV7-9 | - | TGTGCCAGCAGCTTACAGGGGAGAGGAGATACGCAGTATTTT | CASSLQGRGDTQYF
TRBD1 | TRBJ1-2 | TRBV2 | - | TGTGCCAGCAGTGATCTCGGACAGGGGGCTTACTATGGCTACACCTTC | CASSDLGQGAYYGYTF
TRBD1 | TRBJ2-5 | TRBV6-6 | - | TGTGCCAGCAGTTACGGGACAGGGCAAGAGACCCAGTACTTC | CASSYGTGQETQYF
TRBD1 | TRBJ2-5 | TRBV5-1 | - | TGCGCCAGCAGCTTGGCTCGAGCTCGGGACAGGGTGCGAGAAGGAAAAGAGACCCAGTACTTC | CASSLARARDRVREGKETQYF
TRBD2 | TRBJ2-2 | TRBV10-3 | - | TGTGCCATCAGTGAGGGGAGGACTAGCGGGGGGGCCCGTACCGGGGAGCTGTTTTTT | CAISEGRTSGGARTGELFF
TRBD2 | TRBJ2-1 | TRBV18 | - | TGTGCCAGCTCACTTCAGCGGGGGGCTTTCTACAATGAGCAGTTCTTC | CASSLQRGAFYNEQFF
- | TRBJ2-1 | TRBV28 | - | TGTGCCAGCGGTTTAGGGGTCAGGGCCTACAATGAGCAGTTCTTC | CASGLGVRAYNEQFF
- | TRBJ1-1 | TRBV5-1 | - | TGCGCCAGCAGCTTGACACCCACCCCTGAAGCTTTCTTT | CASSLTPTPEAFF
- | TRBJ1-3 | TRBV9 | once | TGTGCCAGCAGCGTAGTGGCAGGAAACACCATATATTTT | CASSVVAGNTIYF
TRBD1 | TRBJ1-2 | TRBV2 | - | TGTGCCAGCAGAGATACCGGGACAGCTAACTATGGCTACACCTTC | CASRDTGTANYGYTF
- | TRBJ1-6 | TRBV6-5 | - | TGTGCCAGCAGTTACACTTACGACATCGACTCACCCCTCCACTTT | CASSYTYDIDSPLHF
- | TRBJ1-1 | TRBV19 | - | TGTGCCAGTACACTGTGGCAGGGTGCTGAAGCTTTCTTT | CASTLWQGAEAFF
- | TRBJ2-5 | TRBV5-8 | - | TGTGCCAGCAGTTTTGACAGGTTGGAAGAGACCCAGTACTTC | CASSFDRLEETQYF
- | TRBJ2-3 | TRBV2 | few | TGTGCCAGCAGCCAGACAGGAGTCACAGATACGCAGTATTTT | CASSQTGVTDTQYF
- | TRBJ1-6 | TRBV6-5 | - | TGTGCCAGCACCGCGGGAAGCTCCTATAATTCACCCCTCCACTTT | CASTAGSSYNSPLHF
TRBD1 | TRBJ1-4 | TRBV29-1 | once | TGCAGCGTTCGCCCACAGGGGAATGAAAAACTGTTTTTT | CSVRPQGNEKLFF
- | TRBJ1-1 | TRBV9 | - | TGTGCCAGCAGCGCCAGGGATGGCACTGAAGCTTTCTTT | CASSARDGTEAFF
TRBD2 | TRBJ2-1 | TRBV19 | - | TGTGCCAGTAGCACGCGAGCGGGGGAGTACAATGAGCAGTTCTTC | CASSTRAGEYNEQFF
- | TRBJ1-6 | TRBV6-4 | - | TGTGCCAGCAGCGACCCACAGGGCTCGTGCTATAATTCACCCCTCCACTTT | CASSDPQGSCYNSPLHF
TRBD2 | TRBJ2-7 | TRBV4-1 | - | TGCGCCAGCAGCCGAATTATGGACCGGGGGGACTACGAGCAGTACTTC | CASSRIMDRGDYEQYF
- | TRBJ2-2 | TRBV6-5 | once | TGTGCCAGCAGTTACTCTGGGGGCCGCCTCACCGGGGAGCTGTTTTTT | CASSYSGGRLTGELFF
- | TRBJ2-3 | TRBV6-1 | - | TGTGCCAGCAGTGAAGCGTCACAGGGTATCTTCTCAGATACGCAGTATTTT | CASSEASQGIFSDTQYF
- | TRBJ1-1 | TRBV14 | - | TGTGCCAGCAGCCAAGATGGGGGGAACCTCATGAACACTGAAGCTTTCTTT | CASSQDGGNLMNTEAFF
- | TRBJ1-1 | TRBV11-3 | - | TGTGCCAGCTCCCGCAGGGCGTACACTGAAGCTTTCTTT | CASSRRAYTEAFF
- | TRBJ2-5 | TRBV2 | - | TGTGCCAGCAGTCGGGTCGGAGAGACCCAGTACTTC | CASSRVGETQYF
TRBD1 | TRBJ1-1 | TRBV6-1 | - | TGTGCCAGCATAAGACAGGGGCTGTTCGGTGAAGCTTTCTTT | CASIRQGLFGEAFF
- | TRBJ1-5 | TRBV7-2 | - | TGTGCCAGCAGCAGAGACGGGAGAAATCAGCCCCAGCATTTT | CASSRDGRNQPQHF
TRBD1 | TRBJ1-1 | TRBV10-3 | - | TGTGCCAGCCCCCCTGGGACAGGGGTGTCGGACACTGAAGCTTTCTTT | CASPPGTGVSDTEAFF
- | TRBJ2-7 | TRBV15 | - | TGTGCCACCAGTAATCGGCTAGCGATACCTTACGAGCAGTACTTC | CATSNRLAIPYEQYF
- | TRBJ1-6 | TRBV27 | - | TGTGCCAGCAGTAGGGGTGGCAATTCACCCCTCCACTTT | CASSRGGNSPLHF
- | TRBJ1-1 | TRBV10-3 | - | TGTGCCATCAGTGAGTCGCAGGATTTGAACACTGAAGCTTTCTTT | CAISESQDLNTEAFF
- | TRBJ1-2 | TRBV2 | - | TGCGCCAGCAGTTGGGACACAACTAACTATGGCTACACCTTC | CASSWDTTNYGYTF
- | TRBJ1-5 | TRBV6-5 | - | TGTGCCAGCAGTCCAGACAGGAGCCATCAGCCCCAGCATTTT | CASSPDRSHQPQHF
TRBD1 | TRBJ1-2 | TRBV27 | few | TGTGCCAGCAGTCCAAGGGGGCGGGCTGGCTACACCTTC | CASSPRGRAGYTF
- | TRBJ2-1 | TRBV9 | - | TGTGCCAGCAGCGTAGGCGCAGGGGACTACAATGAGCAGTTCTTC | CASSVGAGDYNEQFF
TRBD2 | TRBJ2-5 | TRBV19 | - | TGTGCCAGTAGTTGGGGGGGGTTTGGAGGTCAAGAGACCCAGTACTTC | CASSWGGFGGQETQYF
TRBD1 | TRBJ1-1 | TRBV4-1 | - | TGCGCCAGCAGCCAAGCCGGGACAGGGTCGATTCGCACTGAAGCTTTCTTT | CASSQAGTGSIRTEAFF
TRBD2 | TRBJ2-3 | TRBV18 | - | TGTGCCAGCTCACCCCGGACTAGCGGCGTAAGAGATACGCAGTATTTT | CASSPRTSGVRDTQYF
- | TRBJ1-2 | TRBV28 | - | TGTGCCACCGCGCGATCTGACTATGGCTACACCTTC | CATARSDYGYTF
- | TRBJ1-2 | TRBV5-1 | once | TGCGCCAGCAGCTTATGGGGGGATAACTATGGCTACACCTTC | CASSLWGDNYGYTF
- | TRBJ1-3 | TRBV11-2 | few | TGTGCCAGCAGCTTGGGAGCGATTGGAAACACCATATATTTT | CASSLGAIGNTIYF
TRBD2 | TRBJ2-3 | TRBV10-3 | - | TGTGCCATCAGTGAGTCAACGAGCGGGGGGCCCAAGGATACGCAGTATTTT | CAISESTSGGPKDTQYF
- | TRBJ2-3 | TRBV10-1 | - | TGCGCCAGCAGTGAGGTCTTATCTAGCACAGATACGCAGTATTTT | CASSEVLSSTDTQYF
- | TRBJ2-7 | TRBV5-5 | - | TGTGCCAGCAGCCTAATCGACGAGCAGTACTTC | CASSLIDEQYF
- | TRBJ1-5 | TRBV18 | - | TGTGCCAGCGGAGGGACTTCACGGGATCAGCCCCAGCATTTT | CASGGTSRDQPQHF
- | TRBJ1-6 | TRBV27 | - | TGTGCCAGCAGTTTTTCCAGGGGAACATCACCCCTCCACTTT | CASSFSRGTSPLHF